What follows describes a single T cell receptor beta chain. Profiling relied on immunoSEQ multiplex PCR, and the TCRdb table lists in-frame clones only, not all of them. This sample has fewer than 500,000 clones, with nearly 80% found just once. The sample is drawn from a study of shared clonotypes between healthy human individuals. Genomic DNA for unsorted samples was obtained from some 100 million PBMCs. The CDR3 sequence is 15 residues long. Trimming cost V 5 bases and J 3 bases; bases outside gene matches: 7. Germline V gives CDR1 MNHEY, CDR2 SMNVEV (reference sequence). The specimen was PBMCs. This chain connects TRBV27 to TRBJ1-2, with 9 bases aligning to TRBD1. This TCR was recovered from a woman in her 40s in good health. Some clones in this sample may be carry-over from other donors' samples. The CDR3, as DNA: TGTGCCAGCAGTCCACAGGGGGCTCAGGACTATGGCTACACCTTC. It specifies CASSPQGAQDYGYTF.